This T cell receptor beta chain appears in the sequencing data of a study of post-analysis software for immune sequencing data. Study at large: Patients had relapsing-remitting, secondary progressive or progressive-relapsing multiple sclerosis; some lacked subtype.

Unique molecular identifiers were carried by the TCR beta cDNA libraries. Input of roughly 1 to 11 million T cells yielded roughly 530,000 cDNA molecules. Using its own MiXCR run on the PCR reads, TCRdb lists one record per CDR3 protein. Here the sample spans roughly 620,000 distinct CDR3 sequences, 40% to 50% being singletons. Overall study findings and caveats: Included in a set of several TRBV segments more frequent in patients than controls were TRBV5-6, TRBV5-1 and TRBV20-1.

The CDR3 has 14 residues. CDR1 and CDR2 (germline): SEHNR, FQNEAQ (reference sequence). About this clonotype: No antigen is known for it.

The chain joins TRBV7-9 to TRBJ2-1; no reliable D call. The J call is in doubt because the DNA end fits TRBJ2-7 better. The clonotype comes from a girl aged 5 to 17 with multiple sclerosis. Sequencing was carried out using blood. The CDR3 DNA sequence: TGTGCCAGCAGCCCCTTATGGACCTACAATGAGCAGTACTTC. This gives the protein CASSPLWTYNEQYF.